The T cell receptor beta chain described here comes from a study of blood T cell repertoires in COVID-19. Study at large: The United States, Italy and Spain supplied acute and convalescent COVID-19 samples.

Deletions cut 1 base from V and 6 bases from J, with 8 bases between. This CDR3 has 13 amino acids. CDR1 LNHNV and CDR2 YYDKDF come from the germline V gene (reference sequence). As processed by the authors: Cell counts per sample came from amplifying reference gene primers. Clones were read by immunoSEQ multiplex PCR, and TCRdb kept only the in-frame ones, dropping some. V and J calls and clone size come straight from that table; D and trimming were deduced from the DNA. Among 120,000 or so clones listed, around 86% were seen once. The receptor's source is a man aged 80 or over with active or convalescent COVID-19. The specimen was peripheral blood. The chain has TRBV15 and TRBJ2-3, with a possible D match to TRBD1 (5 bases). In DNA, the CDR3 is TGTGCCACCAGCAGAGTGAACAGGGATACGCAGTATTTT. This encodes CATSRVNRDTQYF.